Listed below are T cell receptor beta chains from one sample, sequenced in a study of control samples from healthy donors and cancer patients. Only in-frame clones appear in the TCRdb table, and some are missing; sequencing was by immunoSEQ multiplex PCR. The data hold 70,000 or so clones, with roughly 82% observed a single time. What was sequenced was blood. The source is a man in his fifties or sixties in good health. Both conserved end residues are part of each CDR3. D genes are given only for firm matches. A row's size may be missing; if present it is once, few, many or a size class.

abundance,j_gene,d_gene,v_gene,CDR3aa,CDR3nt
NA,TRBJ2-1,NA,TRBV3-1/TRBV3-2,CASSQTDWGEQFF,TGTGCCAGCAGCCAAACGGACTGGGGTGAGCAGTTCTTC
once,TRBJ1-5,NA,TRBV7-9,CASSSARFNEPQHF,TGTGCCAGCAGCTCCGCTAGATTTAATGAGCCCCAGCATTTT
NA,TRBJ2-1,TRBD2,TRBV4-3,CASSQASGRNNEQFF,TGCGCCAGCAGCCAAGCTAGCGGGAGGAACAATGAGCAGTTCTTC
NA,TRBJ2-3,TRBD2,TRBV5-1,CASSFIAGVPDTQYF,TGCGCCAGCAGCTTTATAGCGGGAGTTCCTGATACGCAGTATTTT
once,TRBJ2-5,TRBD2,TRBV13,CASSYPPLSGIQETQYF,TGTGCCAGCAGCTACCCCCCCCTCAGCGGGATTCAAGAGACCCAGTACTTC
NA,TRBJ1-1,NA,TRBV5-6,CASSLSRVEAFF,TGTGCCAGCAGCTTGAGCAGGGTTGAAGCTTTCTTT
NA,TRBJ2-1,NA,TRBV9,CASSVTGRTYNEQFF,TGTGCCAGCAGCGTAACAGGACGTACATACAATGAGCAGTTCTTC
NA,TRBJ1-1,TRBD1,TRBV12-3/TRBV12-4,CASRRDRDTEAFF,TGTGCCAGCAGGCGGGACAGGGACACTGAAGCTTTCTTT
NA,TRBJ1-2,TRBD1,TRBV7-8,CASSRYSGQGATNYGYTF,TGTGCCAGCAGCCGCTACTCGGGACAGGGGGCGACTAACTATGGCTACACCTTC
NA,TRBJ1-5,TRBD1,TRBV7-9,CASGTGNQPQHF,TGTGCCAGCGGGACAGGGAATCAGCCCCAGCATTTT
NA,TRBJ2-1,NA,TRBV5-1,CASSLEPTTYNEQFF,TGCGCCAGCAGCTTGGAACCCACTACCTACAATGAGCAGTTCTTC
NA,TRBJ1-1,NA,TRBV18,CASSSDVGTMNTEAFF,TGTGCCAGCTCCTCCGACGTTGGAACGATGAACACTGAAGCTTTCTTT
NA,TRBJ2-1,NA,TRBV4-3,CASSLDGGNNEQFF,TGCGCCAGCAGCCTCGACGGAGGGAACAATGAGCAGTTCTTC
NA,TRBJ1-1,NA,TRBV19,CASSIDLALEVAFF,TGTGCCAGTAGTATAGATCTCGCCCTGGAAGTAGCTTTCTTT
NA,TRBJ2-4,TRBD1,TRBV28,CASSWDSFFLAKNIQYF,TGTGCCAGCAGTTGGGACAGTTTTTTCCTAGCCAAAAACATTCAGTACTTC
NA,TRBJ2-1,TRBD2,TRBV12-3/TRBV12-4,CASSGPAGGEQFF,TGTGCCAGCAGTGGTCCAGCGGGAGGTGAGCAGTTCTTC
NA,TRBJ2-1,NA,TRBV9,CASSVSTSSYNEQFF,TGTGCCAGCAGCGTGTCGACTAGCTCCTACAATGAGCAGTTCTTC
once,TRBJ2-1,TRBD2,TRBV10-3,CAISESSGTQFF,TGTGCCATCAGTGAGTCGAGCGGGACCCAGTTCTTC
NA,TRBJ2-1,TRBD2,TRBV7-2,CASSLVAGAEQFF,TGTGCCAGCAGCTTAGTCGCGGGAGCTGAGCAGTTCTTC
NA,TRBJ1-1,TRBD1,TRBV30,CAWTLAGGGLGTEAFF,TGTGCCTGGACCCTGGCGGGAGGGGGCCTGGGCACTGAAGCTTTCTTT
NA,TRBJ1-2,TRBD1,TRBV28,CASSSGTGGYGYTF,TGTGCCAGCAGTTCCGGGACAGGGGGCTATGGCTACACCTTC
NA,TRBJ2-6,NA,TRBV9,CASSVAGANVLTF,TGTGCCAGCAGCGTAGCTGGGGCCAACGTCCTGACTTTC
NA,TRBJ2-4,TRBD2,TRBV3-1/TRBV3-2,CASSPHQLAGGHKNIQYF,TGTGCCAGCAGCCCCCACCAACTAGCGGGAGGACACAAAAACATTCAGTACTTC
NA,TRBJ1-1,NA,TRBV6-1,CASSEGRPGRWAFF,TGTGCCAGCAGTGAAGGTAGGCCGGGCCGGTGGGCTTTCTTT
NA,TRBJ2-7,NA,TRBV19,CASSIFSRPYEQYF,TGTGCCAGTAGTATTTTCAGCAGGCCCTACGAGCAGTACTTC
NA,TRBJ2-2,NA,TRBV2,CASGRRDGELFF,TGTGCCAGCGGTCGGAGAGACGGGGAGCTGTTTTTT
NA,TRBJ2-7,NA,TRBV5-1,CASPWECPDEQYF,TGCGCCAGCCCCTGGGAATGTCCAGACGAGCAGTACTTC
NA,TRBJ2-7,NA,TRBV18,CASSLGSRQTYEQYF,TGTGCCAGCTCACTAGGGTCACGCCAAACCTACGAGCAGTACTTC
NA,TRBJ2-1,NA,TRBV27,CASSSYLDGNEQFF,TGTGCCAGCAGTTCCTACCTGGACGGAAATGAGCAGTTCTTC
NA,TRBJ2-7,NA,TRBV7-3,CASSQNTLGEQYF,TGTGCCAGCAGCCAAAATACCTTAGGGGAGCAGTACTTC
NA,TRBJ2-3,NA,TRBV19,CASSIMSFSADTQYF,TGTGCCAGTAGTATTATGAGTTTTTCGGCAGATACGCAGTATTTT
NA,TRBJ2-7,TRBD1,TRBV5-1,CASSRDSEYEQYF,TGCGCCAGCAGCCGGGACAGTGAGTACGAGCAGTACTTC
once,TRBJ1-6,NA,TRBV4-3,CASSQDLAGSNSPLHF,TGCGCCAGCAGCCAAGATTTAGCAGGGTCTAATTCACCCCTCCACTTT
NA,TRBJ1-6,NA,TRBV5-7,CASSFSRQHRNSPLHF,TGTGCCAGCAGCTTCAGTCGACAGCATCGTAATTCACCCCTCCACTTT
NA,TRBJ1-5,TRBD1,TRBV5-8,CASSLDRDRVNQPQHF,TGTGCCAGCAGCTTGGACCGGGACAGGGTTAATCAGCCCCAGCATTTT